Below are 22 T cell receptor beta chains sequenced from a single sample in a study of early stage breast cancer tumors. The repertoire was sequenced with immunoSEQ multiplex PCR; TCRdb's copy has only in-frame clones and lacks some. The sample holds 69,000 or so clones, 65% to 85% seen once. The sample taken for sequencing was blood. The receptors originated from a person aged 35 to 50 with breast cancer.

This clone is termed medium-sized. The V gene is TRBV15, the J gene TRBJ1-5; perhaps TRBD1 as D (5 bases). V lost 5 bases and J lost 3, with 11 bases in between. The CDR3 covers 14 residues. The germline gives CDR1 LNHNV, CDR2 YYDKDF (reference sequence). In DNA form, the CDR3 reads TGTGCCACCAGCCTCGGGGGACCCAATCAGCCCCAGCATTTT. Amino acids: CATSLGGPNQPQHF.

The chain combines TRBV6-1 with TRBJ2-7, with TRBD2 identical over 7 bases. This CDR3 comprises 15 residues. V lost 2 bases to trimming and J lost 4 bases; unmatched junction nucleotides: 8. Germline V gene sequence: CDR1 MNHNS, CDR2 SASEGT. DNA of the CDR3: TGTGCCAGCAGTGAAAGGTCCAACGGGAGGTACGAGCAGTACTTC. This codes for CASSERSNGRYEQYF.

The CDR3 DNA reads TGTGCCAGCATCCTTAGGGGAACGAACACCGGGGAGCTGTTTTTT. This codes for CASILRGTNTGELFF. The chain combines TRBV13 with TRBJ2-2, with D possibly being TRBD1 (5 bases). The germline gives CDR1 PRHDT, CDR2 FYEKMQ (reference sequence). The CDR3 has 15 amino acids. V was trimmed by 7 bases and J by 0 bases, leaving 12 bases between them.

This chain links TRBV5-4 with TRBJ2-7; 7 bases match TRBD1. The CDR3 contains 13 residues. Germline V gene sequence: CDR1 SGHNT, CDR2 YYREEE (reference sequence). With V trimmed by 4 bases and J by 3 bases, 4 bases remained unmatched. The CDR3 region is CASSMGTVYEQYF. Written as DNA, the CDR3 is TGTGCCAGCAGCATGGGGACAGTCTACGAGCAGTACTTC.

The chain has TRBV19 and TRBJ1-2, with TRBD1 as a possible D gene (5 bases). The CDR3 has 14 residues. Germline CDR1 is LNHDA and CDR2 is SQIVND (reference sequence). The V end was cut by 3 bases, the J end by 7 bases, with 15 bases between. The chain's CDR3 is CASSIAASGGGYTF. CDR3 bases: TGTGCCAGTAGTATCGCCGCCTCTGGGGGTGGCTACACCTTC.

This clone was seen a handful of times. This chain connects TRBV18 to TRBJ1-5, with unresolved D. Germline V gene lookup returns CDR1 KGHSH and CDR2 LQKENI. V lost 5 bases and J 0 bases, leaving 11 bases between the germline ends. The CDR3 has 15 amino acids. CDR3 sequence (DNA): TGTGCCAGCTCAGGAGACGGGATTAGCAATCAGCCCCAGCATTTT. Encoded protein: CASSGDGISNQPQHF.

The chain joins TRBV18 to TRBJ2-7; D might be TRBD1 (6 bases). Between the trimmed V and J ends, which lost 5 bases and 0 bases, there was a span of 8 bases. The CDR3 contains 13 residues. Per germline, CDR1 KGHSH and CDR2 LQKENI. CDR3 protein: CASSSDSSYEQYF. The CDR3 nucleotides read TGTGCCAGCTCATCGGACAGCTCCTACGAGCAGTACTTC.

This clone was observed a handful of times. The V and J genes are TRBV16 and TRBJ1-5; D unresolved. Germline lookup yields CDR1 KGHSY and CDR2 FQNENV. The CDR3 has 16 amino acids. The V gene lost 3 bases and the J gene lost 0 bases, with 12 bases spanning the gap. CDR3 loop: CASSHLRSYSNQPQHF. The CDR3 DNA follows: TGTGCCAGCAGCCATCTGAGGAGTTATAGCAATCAGCCCCAGCATTTT.

The J gene is TRBJ1-3, the V gene TRBV25-1, with D unresolved. The length of the CDR3 is 14 residues. The V end lost 8 bases, the J end lost 4 bases, and 15 bases lay between the germline ends. The germline gives CDR1 MGHDK, CDR2 SYGVNS. The CDR3 loop is CASSPRAGGNTIYF. CDR3 bases: TGTGCCAGCTCCCCCCGCGCTGGAGGAAACACCATATATTTT.

This chain uses TRBV11-1 with TRBJ1-2, with 8 bases that match TRBD1. The CDR3 length is 13 residues. The germline V gene encodes CDR1 SGHAT and CDR2 FQDESV (reference sequence). V shed 5 bases, J shed 8 bases, and the junction held 7 bases outside the gene matches. Here the CDR3 reads CASSPQTGEGYTF. In DNA form, the CDR3 reads TGTGCCAGCAGCCCCCAGACAGGGGAAGGCTACACCTTC. The full variable domain, completed using reference TRBV11-1 and TRBJ1-2, is EAEVAQSPRYKITEKSQAVAFWCDPISGHATLYWYRQILGQGPELLVQFQDESVVDDSQLPKDRFSAERLKGVDSTLKIQPAELGDSAMYLCASSPQTGEGYTFGSGTRLTVV.

The chain uses TRBV28 and TRBJ2-1; D perhaps matches TRBD2 (6 bases). The germline V gene has CDR1 MDHEN and CDR2 SYDVKM. The V end was cut by 8 bases, the J end by 5 bases, with 19 bases between. The CDR3 is 15 residues long. This chain's CDR3 is CASLSDGSINNEQFF. The DNA of the CDR3 is TGTGCCAGCCTTTCGGACGGGAGTATCAACAATGAGCAGTTCTTC. Together with reference TRBV28 and TRBJ2-1, the CDR3 gives the full variable domain: DVKVTQSSRYLVKRTGEKVFLECVQDMDHENMFWYRQDPGLGLRLIYFSYDVKMKEKGDIPEGYSVSREKKERFSLILESASTNQTSMYLCASLSDGSINNEQFFGPGTRLTVL.

As DNA, the CDR3 is TGTGCCTGGAGTGTTCACTCTGGAAACACCATATATTTT. Translating gives CAWSVHSGNTIYF. The chain links TRBV30 to TRBJ1-3; D call uncertain. Per germline, CDR1 GTSNPN and CDR2 SVGIG (reference sequence). V shed 0 bases and J shed 0 bases, with 3 bases lying between them. The CDR3 contains 13 residues.

The chain uses TRBV2 and TRBJ1-5; 7 bases align to TRBD1. Per germline, CDR1 SNHLY and CDR2 FYNNEI. The CDR3 contains 18 residues. V shed 5 bases, J shed 0 bases, and the junction held 13 bases outside the gene matches. Written as DNA, the CDR3 is TGTGCCAGCAGTATTGACAGGGATTTTCTCTTTAGCAATCAGCCCCAGCATTTT. This translates into CASSIDRDFLFSNQPQHF.

The gene calls are TRBV19 and TRBJ2-1, with D unclear. V lost 3 bases and J 6 bases, leaving 6 bases between the germline ends. The CDR3 is 12 residues long. Germline assignment: CDR1 LNHDA and CDR2 SQIVND (reference sequence). As DNA, the CDR3 is TGTGCCAGTAGTATTGGAGTCAATGAGCAGTTCTTC. It codes for CASSIGVNEQFF.

The rearrangement links TRBV15 to TRBJ2-5; TRBD2 agrees at 12 bases. Germline V gene lookup returns CDR1 LNHNV and CDR2 YYDKDF (reference sequence). CDR3 length equals 16 residues. V lost 3 bases, J lost 5 bases, and 7 bases stayed unmatched. CDR3 sequence reads: CATSRETSGSGETQYF. The CDR3 DNA is TGTGCCACCAGCAGGGAGACTAGCGGGAGTGGTGAGACCCAGTACTTC.

The V gene is TRBV18, the J gene TRBJ2-1, with TRBD2 as a possible D gene (5 bases). Germline CDR1 and CDR2: KGHSH and LQKENI. CDR3 length: 16 residues. The V end lost 5 bases, the J end lost 1 base, and 15 bases lay between the germline ends. The CDR3 is CASSFQSDLSYNEQFF. The CDR3 DNA reads TGTGCCAGCTCATTTCAATCGGACTTATCCTACAATGAGCAGTTCTTC.

This rearrangement joins TRBV7-3 to TRBJ2-7; 8 bases align to TRBD2. Germline-derived CDR1 and CDR2 are SGHTA and FQGTGA. V gave up 0 bases and J gave up 0 bases; unmatched junction bases: 1. The CDR3 covers 15 residues. In DNA form, the CDR3 reads TGTGCCAGCAGCTTAACGGCGGGAGGCTCCTACGAGCAGTACTTC. Protein sequence: CASSLTAGGSYEQYF.

The V call is TRBV2, the J call TRBJ2-1; D might be TRBD1 (5 bases). The germline CDR1 and CDR2 sequences are SNHLY and FYNNEI. The CDR3 length is 11 residues. Trimming stripped 2 bases from V and 13 bases from J, with 9 bases between. CDR3 nucleotides: TGTGCCAGCAGTGAAAGACAGATCCAGTTCTTC. The encoded protein is CASSERQIQFF. Using reference TRBV2 and TRBJ2-1 for the parts outside the CDR3, the full variable domain is EPEVTQTPSHQVTQMGQEVILRCVPISNHLYFYWYRQILGQKVEFLVSFYNNEISEKSEIFDDQFSVERPDGSNFTLKIRSTKLEDSAMYFCASSERQIQFFGPGTRLTVL.

V usage is TRBV28 and J usage is TRBJ2-2; a possible D gene is TRBD2 (6 bases). There are 13 residues in the CDR3. The germline V gene has CDR1 MDHEN and CDR2 SYDVKM. The V gene lost 8 bases and the J gene lost 1 base, with 8 bases spanning the gap. CDR3 DNA sequence: TGTGCCAGCGGGGGACTGAACACCGGGGAGCTGTTTTTT. It translates to CASGGLNTGELFF.

The chain is built from TRBV7-3 and TRBJ2-1, with TRBD2 matching 7 bases. The ends lost 5 bases at V and 4 bases at J; junction bases unmatched: 5. CDR1 is SGHTA and CDR2 is FQGTGA in the germline V gene. The CDR3 loop spans 14 amino acids. The CDR3 DNA sequence: TGTGCCAGCAGCATTCCGGGACTATACAATGAGCAGTTCTTC. This translates into CASSIPGLYNEQFF.

This clone was seen a single time. The rearrangement uses TRBV18 and TRBJ1-1; unclear D gene. The CDR3 is 16 amino acids. The ends were cut back, 1 base at V and 1 base at J, with 13 bases in the middle. CDR1 is KGHSH, CDR2 LQKENI, per germline. The CDR3 DNA is TGTGCCAGCTCACCACAGGAAAAGGTGCGGAACACTGAAGCTTTCTTT. Its translation: CASSPQEKVRNTEAFF.

The chain recombines TRBV28 with TRBJ2-7, with 11 bases aligning to TRBD2. Per the germline V gene, CDR1 is MDHEN and CDR2 is SYDVKM. Unmatched junction bases numbered 7, after V lost 6 bases and J lost 0 bases. This CDR3 has 16 amino acids. This CDR3 reads CASRGTGTSGSYEQYF. CDR3 nucleotides: TGTGCCAGCAGGGGTACCGGGACTAGCGGCTCCTACGAGCAGTACTTC.